This TCR beta chain was found in a study of OX40 agonist ivuxolimab in advanced cancers. About the study: Three patients showed partial responses: one hepatocellular carcinoma and two cutaneous melanoma cases.

Method: immunoSEQ multiplex PCR; TCRdb's copy keeps in-frame clones and lacks some. The data hold about 110,000 clones, with approximately 89% observed a single time. As to this clone: Its antigen is not known.

The length of the CDR3 is 17 residues. General study results and limits: Compared with CD4+, CD8+ T cells on average had more expanded clones.

The rearrangement links TRBV21-1 to TRBJ2-7. TRBV21-1 is marked as a pseudogene. The sequence was obtained from an adult with an advanced solid tumor such as melanoma, head and neck, liver or kidney cancer. Material: CD4+ or CD8+ T cells sorted from blood, obtained in a trial of the OX40 agonist ivuxolimab. The CDR3 region is CASSKGSGRIISYEQYF. The CDR3 nucleotides read TGTGCCAGCAGCAAAGGCTCCGGCCGAATCATCTCCTACGAGCAGTACTTC.